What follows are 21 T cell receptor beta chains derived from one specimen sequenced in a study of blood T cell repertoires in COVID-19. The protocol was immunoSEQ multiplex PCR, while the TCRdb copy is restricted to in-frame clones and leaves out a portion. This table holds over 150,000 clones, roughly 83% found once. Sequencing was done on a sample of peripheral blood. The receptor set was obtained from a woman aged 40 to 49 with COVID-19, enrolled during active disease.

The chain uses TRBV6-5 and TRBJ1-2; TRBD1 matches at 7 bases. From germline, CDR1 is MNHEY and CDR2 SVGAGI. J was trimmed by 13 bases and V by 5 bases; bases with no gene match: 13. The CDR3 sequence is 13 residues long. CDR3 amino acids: CASSPDRSLWSTF. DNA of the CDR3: TGTGCCAGCAGTCCGGACAGGTCCTTATGGAGCACCTTC.

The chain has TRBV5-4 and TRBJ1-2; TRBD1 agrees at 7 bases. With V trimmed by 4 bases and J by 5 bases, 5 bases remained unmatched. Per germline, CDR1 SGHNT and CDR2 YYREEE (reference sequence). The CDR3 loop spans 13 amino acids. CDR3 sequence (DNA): TGTGCCAGCAGCCAGACAGGGTCATATGGCTACACCTTC. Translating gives CASSQTGSYGYTF.

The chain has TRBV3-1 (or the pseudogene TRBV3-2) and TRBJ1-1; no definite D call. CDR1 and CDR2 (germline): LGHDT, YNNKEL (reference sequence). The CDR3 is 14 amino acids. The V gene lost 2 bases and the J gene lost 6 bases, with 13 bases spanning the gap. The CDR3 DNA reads TGTGCCAGCAGCCAAACATACTCAGGCGCTGAAGCTTTCTTT. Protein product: CASSQTYSGAEAFF.

CDR3 loop: CASSHPNAGRYNEQFF. The CDR3 DNA reads as TGTGCCAGCAGCCACCCTAATGCGGGCCGGTACAATGAGCAGTTCTTC. The V call is TRBV11-1, the J call TRBJ2-1, with D maybe TRBD2 (5 bases). This CDR3 has 16 residues. The V gene lost 5 bases and the J gene lost 4 bases, with 18 bases spanning the gap. Germline V gene data show CDR1 as SGHAT and CDR2 as FQDESV (reference sequence).

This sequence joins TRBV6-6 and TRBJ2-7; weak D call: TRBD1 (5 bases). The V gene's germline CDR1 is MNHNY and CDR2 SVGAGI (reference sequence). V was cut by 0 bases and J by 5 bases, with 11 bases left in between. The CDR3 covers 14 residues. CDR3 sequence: CASSYSPGYDEQYF. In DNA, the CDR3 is TGTGCCAGCAGTTACTCTCCAGGGTACGACGAGCAGTACTTC.

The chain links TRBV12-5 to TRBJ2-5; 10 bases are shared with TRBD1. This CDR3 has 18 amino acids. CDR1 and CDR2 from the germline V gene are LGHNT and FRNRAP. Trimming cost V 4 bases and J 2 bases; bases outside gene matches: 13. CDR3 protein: CASGSGTGDLLAQETQYF. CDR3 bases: TGTGCTAGTGGTTCCGGGACAGGGGATCTGCTGGCTCAAGAGACCCAGTACTTC.

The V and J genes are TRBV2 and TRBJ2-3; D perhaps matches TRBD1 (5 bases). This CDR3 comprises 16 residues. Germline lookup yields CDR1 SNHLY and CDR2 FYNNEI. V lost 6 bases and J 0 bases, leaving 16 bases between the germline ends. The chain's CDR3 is CASRKTATLSTDTQYF. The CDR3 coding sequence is TGTGCCAGCAGGAAGACAGCGACACTCAGCACAGATACGCAGTATTTT.

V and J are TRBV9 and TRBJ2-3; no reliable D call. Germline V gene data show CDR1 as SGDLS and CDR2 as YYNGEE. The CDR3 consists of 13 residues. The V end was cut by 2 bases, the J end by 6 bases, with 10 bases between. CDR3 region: CASSVASVDTQYF. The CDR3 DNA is TGTGCCAGCAGCGTCGCTAGTGTGGATACGCAGTATTTT.

CDR3 nucleotides: TGTGCCACCTGTTCAGTGGCCAATCAGCCCCAGCATTTT. This codes for CATCSVANQPQHF. This rearrangement joins TRBV28 to TRBJ1-5; D remains unclear. Germline CDR1 reads MDHEN; CDR2 reads SYDVKM. The V end lost 10 bases, the J end lost 3 bases, and 13 bases lay between the germline ends. This CDR3 is built from 13 residues.

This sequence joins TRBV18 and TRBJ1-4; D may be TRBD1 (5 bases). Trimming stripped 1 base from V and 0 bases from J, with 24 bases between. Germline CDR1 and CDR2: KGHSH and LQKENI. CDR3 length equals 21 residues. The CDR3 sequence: CASSPLPRTRTPGATNEKLFF. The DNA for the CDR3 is TGTGCCAGCTCACCACTTCCCCGCACCCGTACACCGGGGGCAACTAATGAAAAACTGTTTTTT.

CDR3 sequence (DNA): TGCGCCAGCAGCTTGGACGGGTCCAACACCGGGGAGCTGTTTTTT. Translated: CASSLDGSNTGELFF. The V call is TRBV5-1, the J call TRBJ2-2; no reliable D call. The germline V and J ends were trimmed by 0 bases and 2 bases, with 8 bases remaining between them. CDR3 length: 15 amino acids. The germline gives CDR1 SGHRS, CDR2 YFSETQ.

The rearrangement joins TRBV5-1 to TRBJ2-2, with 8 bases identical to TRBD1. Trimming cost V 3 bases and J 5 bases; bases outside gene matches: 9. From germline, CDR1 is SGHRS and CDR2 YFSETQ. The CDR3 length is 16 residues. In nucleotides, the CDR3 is TGCGCCAGCAGCTCAGGACAGGGAGTTTCGACCGGGGAGCTGTTTTTT. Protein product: CASSSGQGVSTGELFF.

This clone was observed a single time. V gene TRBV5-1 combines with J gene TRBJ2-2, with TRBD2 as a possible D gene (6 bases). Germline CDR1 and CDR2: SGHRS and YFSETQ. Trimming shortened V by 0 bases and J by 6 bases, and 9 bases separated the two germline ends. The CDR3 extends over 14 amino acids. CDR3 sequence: CASSLERVPGELFF. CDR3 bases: TGCGCCAGCAGCTTGGAGCGGGTCCCCGGGGAGCTGTTTTTT.

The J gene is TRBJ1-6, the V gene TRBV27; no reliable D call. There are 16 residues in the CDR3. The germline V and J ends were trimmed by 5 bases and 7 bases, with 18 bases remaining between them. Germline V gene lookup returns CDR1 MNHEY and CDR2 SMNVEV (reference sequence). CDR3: CASSLLRGERNSPLHF. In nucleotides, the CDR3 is TGTGCCAGCAGTCTCCTTCGGGGAGAAAGAAATTCACCCCTCCACTTT.

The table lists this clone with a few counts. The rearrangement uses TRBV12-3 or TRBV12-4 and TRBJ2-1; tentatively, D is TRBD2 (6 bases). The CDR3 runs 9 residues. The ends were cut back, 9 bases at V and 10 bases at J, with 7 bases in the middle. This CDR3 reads CASGGEQFF. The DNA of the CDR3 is TGTGCCAGTGGGGGGGAGCAGTTCTTC.

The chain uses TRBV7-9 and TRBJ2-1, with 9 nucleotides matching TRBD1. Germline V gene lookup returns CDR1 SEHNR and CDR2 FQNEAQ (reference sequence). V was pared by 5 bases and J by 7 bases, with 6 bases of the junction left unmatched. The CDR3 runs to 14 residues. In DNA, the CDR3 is TGTGCCAGCAGCGCCGGGACAGGGACAAATGAGCAGTTCTTC. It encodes CASSAGTGTNEQFF.

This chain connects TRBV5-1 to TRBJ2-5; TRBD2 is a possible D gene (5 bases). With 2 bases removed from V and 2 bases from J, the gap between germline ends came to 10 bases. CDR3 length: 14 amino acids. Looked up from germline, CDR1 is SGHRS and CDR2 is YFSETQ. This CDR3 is CASSFSGRQETQYF. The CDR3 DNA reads TGCGCCAGCAGCTTCTCGGGAAGGCAAGAGACCCAGTACTTC.

The CDR3 sequence: CASSQVGSGGYTF. The CDR3 DNA sequence: TGTGCCAGCAGCCAAGTGGGCTCCGGAGGCTACACCTTC. The V gene is TRBV3-1 (or the pseudogene TRBV3-2), the J gene TRBJ1-2; D is unresolved. V was shortened by 1 base and J by 8 bases, with 11 bases between the two germline ends. This CDR3 spans 13 amino acids. Germline V lookup: CDR1 LGHDT, CDR2 YNNKEL (reference sequence).

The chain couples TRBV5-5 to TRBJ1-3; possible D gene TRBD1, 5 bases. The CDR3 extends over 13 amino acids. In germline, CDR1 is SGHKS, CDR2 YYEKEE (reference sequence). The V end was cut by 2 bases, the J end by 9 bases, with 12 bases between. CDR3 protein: CASSFRGGSTIYF. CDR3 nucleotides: TGTGCCAGCAGCTTTAGGGGCGGGAGCACCATATATTTT.

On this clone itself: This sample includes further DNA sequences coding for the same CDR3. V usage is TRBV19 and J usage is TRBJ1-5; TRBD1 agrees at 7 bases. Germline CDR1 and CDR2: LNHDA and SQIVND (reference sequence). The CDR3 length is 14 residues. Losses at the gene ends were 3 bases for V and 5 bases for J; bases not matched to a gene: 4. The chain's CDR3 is CASSIWTGDQPQHF. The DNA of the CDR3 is TGTGCCAGTAGTATTTGGACAGGCGATCAGCCCCAGCATTTT.

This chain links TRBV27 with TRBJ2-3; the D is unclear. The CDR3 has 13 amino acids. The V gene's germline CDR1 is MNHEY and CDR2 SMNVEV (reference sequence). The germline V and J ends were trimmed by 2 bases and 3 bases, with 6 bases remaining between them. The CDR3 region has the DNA TGTGCCAGCAGTTTAGAGTGGACAGATACGCAGTATTTT. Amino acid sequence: CASSLEWTDTQYF.